This T cell receptor (beta chain) derives from a study of HIV-infected children after antiretroviral therapy interruption. Study information: Most children had recorded EBV and CMV exposure.

This clonotype showed up many times. At one end, the junction sequence differs from germline, possibly due to a read error. The CDR3 contains 16 residues. CDR1 SGHAT and CDR2 FQDESV come from the germline V gene (reference sequence). Treatment denoted: PENTA 11 planned treatment interruption arm or continuous ART arm. The TCR library was built from RNA with a 3' RACE protocol and unique molecular identifiers. TCRdb re-analysed the 3' RACE reads in MiXCR, keeping a single row per CDR3 protein. The sample shows 30,000 to 50,000 distinct CDR3 sequences, approximately 7% of them seen only once. The chain carries TRBV11-1 and TRBJ2-3; 12 bases agree with TRBD1. The source material was CD45RA+ CD4+ T cells from PBMCs, pooled from several time points, sampled from a donor given antiretroviral therapy, either interrupted or continuous. As for subset: naive CD4+ CD45RA+ CD45RO- T cells. The sequence derives from a pool of human donors with HIV. The CDR3 sequence is CASSRDRGRNAETLYF. CDR3 nucleotide sequence: TGTGCCAGCAGCCGGGACAGGGGGCGCAATGCAGAAACGCTGTATTTT.